This T cell receptor (beta chain) derives from a study of blood T cell repertoires in COVID-19. About the study: PBMCs, B-cell-depleted T cells, or T cells provided the cDNA or gDNA that made up the material.

In the study's own analysis: Reference gene primer amplification yielded estimated nucleated cell counts. The repertoire was sequenced with immunoSEQ multiplex PCR; TCRdb's copy has only in-frame clones and lacks some. V and J calls and clone size are those listed in that table; D and trimming were worked out from the DNA. The sample lists over 8,500 clones; almost 85% were seen once. The length of the CDR3 is 15 residues. The germline CDR1 and CDR2 sequences are SGDLS and YYNGEE. V was shortened by 0 bases and J by 1 base, with 10 bases between the two germline ends. Sequenced material: peripheral blood. V is TRBV9 and J is TRBJ2-5; D perhaps matches TRBD2 (6 bases). The clonotype was recovered from a man aged 45-65 years with active COVID-19. The CDR3 protein is CASSVDGTLQETQYF. The DNA of the CDR3 is TGTGCCAGCAGCGTAGATGGGACTCTCCAAGAGACCCAGTACTTC.